This T cell receptor beta chain was retrieved from a study of blood T cell repertoires in COVID-19. At the level of the study: Donors in the United States, Italy and Spain gave samples during acute or convalescent COVID-19. The analysed material was cDNA or gDNA that came from T cells, B-cell-depleted T cells, or PBMCs.

Original data processing: It was from reference gene primer amplification that nucleated cell counts were estimated. Sequencing was performed with immunoSEQ multiplex PCR; in TCRdb, only in-frame clones are kept and a portion is missing. V and J calls and clone size are copied from that table; D and trimming were computed from the DNA. The sample lists tens of thousands of clones, 90% occurring once. V gave up 2 bases and J gave up 1 base; unmatched junction bases: 7. CDR1 is ENHRY and CDR2 is SYGVKD in the germline V gene. The CDR3 length is 17 residues. The chain combines TRBV10-3 with TRBJ2-2; 7 bases are a match to TRBD1. Material: peripheral blood. This clonotype was obtained from a man aged 60 to 69 with acute or convalescent COVID-19. CDR3 nucleotides: TGTGCCATCAGTGAGGACAGGGCGCGCCGGAACACCGGGGAGCTGTTTTTT. This gives the protein CAISEDRARRNTGELFF.